This T cell receptor (beta chain) was captured by sequencing in a study of OX40 agonist ivuxolimab in advanced cancers. At the level of the whole study: Ivuxolimab was a fully human IgG2 agonistic monoclonal antibody targeting the costimulatory receptor OX40 (CD134). A male proportion of 75% to 85% and a mean age of about 60 years, ranging from 23 to 79, were recorded for the dose-escalation cohort. Patients were allowed to have had prior anti-PD-1, anti-PD-L1 or anti-CTLA-4 therapy, and more than 35% of the dose-escalation patients had been treated with checkpoint inhibitors. Partial responses occurred in three dose-escalation patients, of whom one had hepatocellular carcinoma and two had cutaneous melanoma. The monotherapy dose-escalation portion (N ≈ 57 patients) of the phase I ivuxolimab trial is reported in the paper. Among the roughly 50 dose-escalation patients, about 20 had hepatocellular carcinoma, 15 melanoma, 9 renal cell carcinoma and 9 head and neck cancer. Peripheral TCRbeta sequencing aimed to test whether ivuxolimab altered TCR sequence diversity and caused clonal T-cell expansion. Intravenous ivuxolimab was administered to patients every 2 weeks at six dose levels: 0.01, 0.1, 0.3, 1.5, 3 and 10 mg/kg.

The CDR3, from cysteine to phenylalanine, totals 18 residues. Kept here is only the CDR3 DNA, which spans 54 bases and is read in frame from base 1. The germline V gene encodes CDR1 SEHNR and CDR2 FQNEAQ (reference sequence). Here V drops 1 base and J drops 7 bases, and the junction holds 14 bases not matched to any gene. This clone was seen only once. Its antigen is currently not known. No per-base quality is available; no much larger clone lies one base away. Patients with a history of autoimmune disease or receiving systemic immunosuppression were excluded from the trial. In every dose cohort, peripheral blood was drawn for TCR sequencing at baseline, cycle 4 day 1, and cycle 7 day 1. Samples came from an open-label, multicenter, first-in-human phase I dose-escalation trial of ivuxolimab. Adults with locally advanced or metastatic melanoma, renal cell carcinoma, hepatocellular carcinoma or head and neck squamous cell carcinoma were enrolled in the trial. Before TCR sequencing, CD4+ and CD8+ T cells were separately sorted from peripheral blood.

Here is what the overall study found, with its caveats: After ivuxolimab, CD8+ T cells had more expanded clones than CD4+ T cells on average. Clonal expansion of both CD4+ and CD8+ blood T cells was observed from baseline to week 6 at doses 0.1 to 3.0 mg/kg. In the 0.1-3.0 mg/kg groups, partial responders were among the patients with the lowest normalized peripheral clonal expansion, particularly in CD8+ T cells. Which antigens the clonally expanded peripheral T cells were specific for was not determined. Low levels of normalized T-cell clonal expansion were also shown by some nonresponding patients.

Genomic DNA was isolated from the sorted cells so that the TCRbeta CDR3 region could be sequenced. TCRbeta CDR3 regions were sequenced using the immunoSEQ Assay. The table was pulled from immuneACCESS by TCRdb, which kept in-frame rearrangements only. Such tables lose some clones; where checked, under half of the loss comes from unresolved V genes, and the rest has no known cause. The sample yields some 10,000 clones; around 79% were counted once. Of the sample, nearly 40% is held by the ten largest clones. The receptor's source is an adult with an advanced solid tumor such as melanoma, head and neck, liver or kidney cancer. The sample was CD4+ or CD8+ T cells sorted from blood, taken in a trial of the OX40 agonist ivuxolimab. The chain was built from TRBV7-9 and TRBJ2-1, with 9 junctional bases fitting TRBD1. The CDR3 region has the sequence CASSLDWKDGTGINEQFF. The DNA sequence is TGTGCCAGCAGCTTAGATTGGAAGGACGGGACAGGGATTAATGAGCAGTTCTTC. The reference TRBV7-9 and TRBJ2-1 proteins fill in what lies around the CDR3, so the full variable domain reads DTGVSQNPRHKITKRGQNVTFRCDPISEHNRLYWYRQTLGQGPEFLTYFQNEAQLEKSRLLSDRFSAERPKGSFSTLEIQRTEQGDSAMYLCASSLDWKDGTGINEQFFGPGTRLTVL.